The 22 T cell receptor beta chains below come from one sample, sequenced in a study of vaccination and CD4 T cells after COVID-19. Treatment given: approximately nine-day PBMC culture with coronavirus spike peptide pools or control peptides (ViraFEST assay). Cultured CD4+ T cell DNA was sequenced using the Oncomine TCR Beta short-read assay. One entry per CDR3 protein results from TCRdb running MiXCR on the PCR reads. This sample carries more than 9,000 distinct CDR3 sequences, roughly 33% of them seen once, and the ten largest clones take 23%. What these receptors recognize is not known. Sequencing input: cultured CD4+ T cells from blood. Receptor source: a human donor with COVID-19.

The gene calls are TRBV5-1 and TRBJ2-7; 9 bases align to TRBD1. Trimming removed 3 bases from V and 2 bases from J; junction bases left unmatched: 3. Germline V gene sequence: CDR1 SGHRS, CDR2 YFSETQ. The CDR3 covers 14 residues. CDR3 in amino acids: CASSSQGAPYEQYF. In DNA, the CDR3 is TGCGCCAGCAGCTCACAGGGGGCTCCCTACGAGCAGTACTTC.

This clonotype was seen more than once but under ten times. This chain connects TRBV2 to TRBJ1-1; D gene ambiguous. Germline CDR1 is SNHLY and CDR2 is FYNNEI. The germline V and J ends were trimmed by 5 bases and 5 bases, with 3 bases remaining between them. There are 10 residues in the CDR3. The CDR3 sequence: CASSWTEAFF. The CDR3 nucleotides read TGTGCCAGCAGTTGGACTGAAGCTTTCTTT.

This rearrangement joins TRBV30 to TRBJ2-5; no definite D call. The CDR3 runs 11 residues. V dropped 4 bases and J dropped 5 bases, with 8 bases sitting between them. CDR1 is GTSNPN and CDR2 is SVGIG in the germline V gene (reference sequence). CDR3 in DNA: TGTGCCTGGAAAGTGGGGGAGACCCAGTACTTC. Translating it yields CAWKVGETQYF.

This chain connects TRBV28 to TRBJ2-5, with D hard to call. V was shortened by 1 base and J by 2 bases, with 14 bases between the two germline ends. Per the germline V gene, CDR1 is MDHEN and CDR2 is SYDVKM. This CDR3 contains 16 residues. CDR3 sequence (DNA): TGTGCCAGCAGTTTATCGGCTCCCAGCCGACAAGAGACCCAGTACTTC. Translation gives CASSLSAPSRQETQYF.

This rearrangement joins TRBV12-3 or TRBV12-4 to TRBJ1-1, with D uncertain. The CDR3 contains 14 residues. Trimming stripped 1 base from V and 1 base from J, with 7 bases between. In nucleotides, the CDR3 is TGTGCCAGCAGTTTAGGACACCAGAACACTGAAGCTTTCTTT. Translated, it gives CASSLGHQNTEAFF.

As DNA, the CDR3 is TGCAGTGCTTACCGGGACAGGGGAGGGGATGAGCAGTTCTTC. Its translation: CSAYRDRGGDEQFF. V usage is TRBV20-1 and J usage is TRBJ2-1; 10 nucleotides line up with TRBD1. This CDR3 comprises 14 residues. Germline CDR1 is DFQATT and CDR2 is SNEGSKA (reference sequence). Trimming removed 5 bases from V and 8 bases from J; junction bases left unmatched: 9.

This clonotype was seen a handful of times. The chain recombines TRBV11-3 with TRBJ2-3; 8 nucleotides line up with TRBD2. Trimming took 5 bases from V and 1 from J; bases not matched to a gene: 11. The germline gives CDR1 SGHNT, CDR2 YENEEA. This CDR3 is 17 amino acids long. In DNA form, the CDR3 reads TGTGCCAGCAGCGCAAAAGGGGCGGGACTAGGCACAGATACGCAGTATTTT. Translated, it gives CASSAKGAGLGTDTQYF.

There are a few counts of this clonotype. The genes are TRBV5-1 and TRBJ2-2, with TRBD1 as a possible D gene (6 bases). CDR3 size: 14 residues. Germline lookup yields CDR1 SGHRS and CDR2 YFSETQ. V lost 4 bases, J lost 2 bases, and 9 bases lay in between. The CDR3 nucleotides read TGCGCCAGCAGCCAGGGGTTAAACACCGGGGAGCTGTTTTTT. Translation: CASSQGLNTGELFF.

The chain is built from TRBV7-9 and TRBJ2-4; tentative D call: TRBD2 (6 bases). The ends were cut back, 1 base at V and 0 bases at J, with 19 bases in the middle. Germline V gene sequence: CDR1 SEHNR, CDR2 FQNEAQ (reference sequence). The CDR3 loop spans 19 amino acids. CDR3: CASSLDLSWRGVAKNIQYF. The CDR3 DNA is TGTGCCAGCAGCTTAGATCTTTCCTGGCGGGGCGTAGCCAAAAACATTCAGTACTTC.

The V call is TRBV19, the J call TRBJ2-7; the D call may be TRBD1 or TRBD2 (5 bases each). V was clipped by 9 bases and J by 7 bases, with 19 bases between them. Germline V gene data show CDR1 as LNHDA and CDR2 as SQIVND (reference sequence). This CDR3 has 13 residues. CDR3 bases: TGTGCCAGCGGAGACACATGGGACGGGGAGCAGTACTTC. It is translated as CASGDTWDGEQYF. The full variable domain, its missing parts supplied by reference TRBV19 and TRBJ2-7, is DGGITQSPKYLFRKEGQNVTLSCEQNLNHDAMYWYRQDPGQGLRLIYYSQIVNDFQKGDIAEGYSVSREKKESFPLTVTSAQKNPTAFYLCASGDTWDGEQYFGPGTRLTVT.

The rearrangement uses TRBV6-1 and TRBJ1-4; D not resolved. CDR1 is MNHNS, CDR2 SASEGT, per germline. Trimming left V 6 bases short and J 7 bases short, with 9 bases between. CDR3 length: 12 amino acids. CDR3 in amino acids: CASRALGEKLFF. Written as DNA, the CDR3 is TGTGCCAGCAGGGCACTGGGTGAAAAACTGTTTTTT.

The rearrangement joins TRBV5-1 to TRBJ2-5; 8 positions agree with TRBD2. This CDR3 has 15 amino acids. V lost 4 bases and J lost 4; bases outside the gene matches: 9. Germline V gene data show CDR1 as SGHRS and CDR2 as YFSETQ. CDR3 nucleotide sequence: TGCGCCAGCAGCGCCGGGCGGGGGGCTCGAGAGACCCAGTACTTC. It specifies CASSAGRGARETQYF.

The chain has TRBV27 and TRBJ1-6, with D possibly being TRBD1 (6 bases). The CDR3 is 15 residues long. The V gene lost 5 bases and the J gene lost 6 bases, with 14 bases spanning the gap. The germline V gene encodes CDR1 MNHEY and CDR2 SMNVEV (reference sequence). The DNA for the CDR3 is TGTGCCAGCAGTACCCCTACAGGGATTAATTCACCCCTCCACTTT. Encoded protein: CASSTPTGINSPLHF.

This chain joins TRBV19 and TRBJ2-7, with 7 bases lining up with TRBD1. J gave up 2 bases and V 5 bases, and 6 bases lay outside the gene matches. The germline V gene encodes CDR1 LNHDA and CDR2 SQIVND (reference sequence). This CDR3 contains 14 residues. CDR3 region: CASSPRTGPYEQYF. In nucleotides, the CDR3 is TGTGCCAGTAGTCCCAGGACAGGCCCCTACGAGCAGTACTTC.

This clonotype has a handful of counts. J is TRBJ2-2 and V is TRBV12-3 or TRBV12-4; D uncertain. The CDR3 sequence is 14 residues long. V was trimmed by 3 bases and J by 1 base, leaving 6 bases between them. CDR3 region: CASSFSRNTGELFF. The DNA of the CDR3 is TGTGCCAGCAGTTTTTCCAGGAACACCGGGGAGCTGTTTTTT.

The V gene is TRBV24-1, the J gene TRBJ2-1; 10 nucleotides align to TRBD1. CDR3 length: 18 amino acids. The trim removed 2 bases at V and 6 bases at J, leaving 12 bases unmatched. The germline gives CDR1 KGHDR, CDR2 SFDVKD. The CDR3 sequence is CATSDSGTGAYGFNEQFF. The CDR3 nucleotides are TGTGCCACCAGTGATTCCGGGACAGGGGCCTATGGTTTCAATGAGCAGTTCTTC.

A few counts support this clonotype. V and J are TRBV10-3 and TRBJ1-3, with D hard to call. Per the germline V gene, CDR1 is ENHRY and CDR2 is SYGVKD. V was clipped by 8 bases and J by 0 bases, with 11 bases between them. CDR3 length: 14 amino acids. The CDR3 here is CAIRAGNSGNTIYF. DNA of the CDR3: TGTGCCATCCGGGCGGGCAACTCTGGAAACACCATATATTTT.

This clonotype showed up just a few times. The rearrangement links TRBV7-2 to TRBJ1-3; 10 bases are shared with TRBD1. J gave up 7 bases and V 3 bases, and 3 bases lay outside the gene matches. This CDR3 is built from 14 residues. Germline lookup yields CDR1 SGHTA and CDR2 FQGNSA. CDR3 amino acids: CASSFRTGGNTIYF. CDR3 coding DNA: TGTGCCAGCAGCTTTCGGACAGGGGGGAACACCATATATTTT.

J is TRBJ2-3 and V is TRBV25-1, with unresolved D. This CDR3 has 12 residues. Trimming removed 1 base from V and 4 bases from J, with 3 bases in between. CDR1 is MGHDK and CDR2 is SYGVNS in the germline V gene. The CDR3 here is CASSESADTQYF. As DNA, the CDR3 is TGTGCCAGCAGTGAATCGGCAGATACGCAGTATTTT.

This clonotype was seen more than once but under ten times. The chain uses TRBV30 and TRBJ2-6; D perhaps matches TRBD1 (5 bases). Germline CDR1 reads GTSNPN; CDR2 reads SVGIG (reference sequence). This CDR3 has 12 residues. V was clipped by 5 bases and J by 5 bases, with 7 bases between them. Here the CDR3 DNA reads TGTGCCTGGGGGGCCCGGGCCAACGTCCTGACTTTC. Its protein is CAWGARANVLTF.

The chain links TRBV21-1 to TRBJ1-2. TRBV21-1 has pseudogene status. The CDR3 consists of 14 residues. The CDR3 nucleotides are TGTGCCAGCAGCAAAGCGGGGTGGAACTATGGCTACACCTTC. Its translation: CASSKAGWNYGYTF.

This clonotype counts as medium-sized. V is TRBV30 and J is TRBJ1-5, with a weak D call TRBD1 (6 bases). The V gene's germline CDR1 is GTSNPN and CDR2 SVGIG (reference sequence). V was cut by 0 bases and J by 7 bases, with 13 bases left in between. This CDR3 comprises 14 residues. The CDR3 DNA sequence: TGTGCCTGGAGTGTATCGACAGGCCAACAGCCCCAGCATTTT. Protein product: CAWSVSTGQQPQHF.